This record looks at one TCR beta chain sequence and its context. Its antigen is currently unknown. The data were taken from a study of cytomegalovirus exposure and HLA in healthy donors. Study in general: The Caucasian-associated ancestry cluster held roughly 78% of around 380 genotyped donors. General study points: Previously analyzed data showed that most TCR beta V segments were productive at a frequency of about 90% or about 30%. Confirmation was obtained in vitro that a few CMV-associated chains are specific for CMV antigens.

The CDR3 consists of 17 residues. The germline gives CDR1 LGHNA, CDR2 YSLEER. Unmatched junction bases numbered 7, after V lost 4 bases and J lost 0 bases. 13 Jbeta primers and 60 Vbeta primers were used for the PCR. In the original processing: Counted up in a later analysis, unique TCR beta chains came to about 80 million, with around 12 million shared. Produced via immunoSEQ multiplex PCR; TCRdb's table is partial and in-frame only. Clone size and the V and J calls come from that table; the DNA yielded D and trimming. The data hold around 130,000 clones, with around 74% observed a single time. Sequencing input: PBMCs. The clonotype comes from a woman aged 45 to 65 in good health and CMV-seropositive. The V and J genes are TRBV4-3 and TRBJ1-3; 9 bases are shared with TRBD1. The CDR3, as DNA: TGCGCCAGCAGCCCAGGACAGGGGTTTGTCTCTGGAAACACCATATATTTT. It translates to CASSPGQGFVSGNTIYF.